A selection of T cell receptor beta chains follows, all from one sample in a study of monozygotic twins with inflammatory bowel disease. Each CDR3 protein gets one entry in TCRdb, which reprocessed the 5' RACE reads and gives no DNA. Its listing shows over 130,000 distinct CDR3 sequences. The material sequenced was blood. The receptors were gathered from a human donor with ulcerative colitis or Crohn's disease, or a healthy co-twin of an affected twin (not recorded which). CDR3s include the opening cysteine and the closing phenylalanine or tryptophan.

TRBV10-3	TRBJ2-1	CAMKPGLAGEVGFNEQFF
TRBV18	TRBJ1-1	CASSPRTGGANTEAFF
TRBV12-3/TRBV12-4	TRBJ1-1	CASRRDRRDTEAFF
TRBV12-3/TRBV12-4	TRBJ1-1	CASLGQGAWNTEAFF
TRBV5-4	TRBJ2-7	CASSLDPATYEQYF
TRBV7-9	TRBJ2-5	CASSLAREETQYF
TRBV7-2	TRBJ2-7	CASSLVTIHSYEQYF
TRBV5-1	TRBJ2-5	CASHFDQETQYF
TRBV7-2	TRBJ1-4	CASSPVGGAGEKLFF
TRBV5-1	TRBJ2-5	CASYARDRGKIKGETQYF
TRBV6-5	TRBJ1-6	CASISGKIWDNSPLHF
TRBV20-1	TRBJ2-5	CSARLAGKETQYF
TRBV20-1	TRBJ2-7	CSAEPRTGQDEQYF
TRBV11-2	TRBJ1-1	CASRLPLYDTEAFF
TRBV5-1	TRBJ2-3	CASSLGSDTQYF
TRBV12-3/TRBV12-4	TRBJ1-1	CASSPRQQSMSEAFF
TRBV11-2	TRBJ2-7	CASSVNRAMAFEQYF
TRBV12-3/TRBV12-4	TRBJ2-5	CASSSTETKKTQYF
TRBV5-1	TRBJ2-5	CASSLRSVGETQYF
TRBV5-1	TRBJ1-2	CASSSGVYGYTF
TRBV18	TRBJ1-2	CASSMTGLGYTF
TRBV20-1	TRBJ2-3	CSAGGLAGLDTQYF
TRBV20-1	TRBJ1-2	CSARGISALVYGYTF
TRBV28	TRBJ2-5	CASRKQGPGQGLLETQYF
TRBV4-2	TRBJ2-7	CASSKQGEISSYEQYF
TRBV5-1	TRBJ2-7	CASSLDQGNYEQYF
TRBV18	TRBJ1-3	CASSQSQGSGNTIYF
TRBV20-1	TRBJ2-1	CSARWGLAGWEQFF
TRBV18	TRBJ2-1	CASSGDRHYNEQFF
TRBV20-1	TRBJ1-5	CSARDLVQNNQPQHF